One TCR beta chain is described in this entry. The source of the sample is a study of human T cells and chemical hapten exposure. Time point in this sample: pre-sensitization, week 0. Indicated treatment: therapeutic diphenylcyclopropenone sensitization with weekly scalp DPC. TCRdb ran MiXCR on the RACE reads and lists one entry per CDR3 protein. There are 180,000 or so distinct CDR3 sequences in the sample; around 30% occur only once, and roughly 3% lies in the top ten. The TCR comes from a woman younger than 45 with alopecia areata. Some clones in this sample may be carry-over from other donors' samples. This sample comprised whole blood, obtained in connection with sensitization to the hapten diphenylcyclopropenone (DPC).

The CDR3 bases are TGTGCCAGCAGGACAGACAACTATGGCTACACCTTC. This sequence encodes CASRTDNYGYTF. This chain connects TRBV28 to TRBJ1-2; maybe TRBD1 (5 bases). The CDR3 sequence is 12 residues long. V was trimmed by 6 bases and J by 2 bases, leaving 7 bases between them. The V gene's germline CDR1 is MDHEN and CDR2 SYDVKM.